Listed below are T cell receptor beta chains from one sample, sequenced in a study of OX40 agonist ivuxolimab in advanced cancers. The data were produced by immunoSEQ multiplex PCR, yet TCRdb's version contains in-frame clones alone and is incomplete. The sample has approximately 15,000 clones; 86% are singletons. This sample comprised CD4+ or CD8+ T cells sorted from blood, obtained in a trial of the OX40 agonist ivuxolimab. These receptors were obtained from an adult with an advanced solid tumor such as melanoma, head and neck, liver or kidney cancer. The conserved cysteine and the conserved F or W are not part of the CDR3 here. Fields, in order: CDR3 protein, V gene.

ASSPLVAGETGELF,TRBV18
ASSVNWAWNTGELF,TRBV9
ASSDSGAIFYNEQF,TRBV25-1
ASSAQGARDEKLF,TRBV2
AWTGSYEQY,TRBV30
SVESAGERGYT,TRBV29-1
ASSEDTGTLNTIY,TRBV7-2
ASKREGGFYGYT,TRBV2
ASSEGTVTRNTEAF,TRBV6-1
ASSLSAGTSSYEQY,TRBV11-2
ASAPPSGGYT,TRBV10-3
AWRTRRPTAYGYT,TRBV30
AWSRRDRRNTIY,TRBV30
ASSRGGSSYEQY,TRBV11-2
ASSSTGHWGSPLH,TRBV7-9
ASSDRQGISYEQY,TRBV6-4
ASSQGSSSQETQY,TRBV4-1
ASSPTGLQETQY,TRBV7-3
ASRGLAVQELF,TRBV7-9
ASSLGNTEAF,TRBV18
ASRTMGSYEQY,TRBV5-1
ATSRDPTSGSPLH,TRBV15
ASSAGNTIY,TRBV27
ASSLGGGAGSPLH,TRBV7-8
ASSQDPSVVETQY,TRBV4-2
SAKNTEAF,TRBV29-1
ASRRLLGEQY,TRBV6-5
ASSQRSGNEQY,TRBV7-8
ASSIGGGARETQY,TRBV19